This record looks at one TCR beta chain sequence and its context. Its specific antigen is unknown. Per-base qualities were not stored, and no clone one base away is much larger. This specimen comes from a study of response to subunit inactivated influenza vaccine (dated by TCRdb to the late 2010s). About the investigation overall: Deep quantitative profiling of the T cell receptor repertoire was used in the study to follow responses to a trivalent subunit inactivated influenza vaccine.

Results and caveats for the whole study, not just this receptor: The authors suggested that each seasonal influenza vaccination may recruit only a limited number of new T cells.

Taken from the germline V gene, the CDR1 and CDR2 loops are MNHNS and SASEGT. After removal of 5 bases from V and 0 bases from J, the junction retains 7 bases not matched to a gene. Spanning cysteine to phenylalanine, the CDR3 consists of 16 amino acids. The DNA shown is the 48-base CDR3, in frame from base 1. Libraries were made using RT-PCR. TCRdb lists the instrument as Illumina HiSeq 2500. The public reads were reanalyzed by TCRdb: fastp trimming at Q25, MiXCR alignment, in-frame beta chains only. Rows are combined by CDR3 protein, so each entry shows the most common genes and DNA. This sample lists more than 450,000 distinct CDR3 sequences; about 10% were detected once. Jointly, the top ten make up approximately 11% of the sample. These data also formed part of another study, on T cells expressing NK-cell markers. Per the second study: The TCR beta cDNA libraries were made using 5'RACE template switching, a step that added both a universal primer site and unique molecular identifiers. In sorted CD3+CD56+NKG2C+, CD3+CD56+NKG2C- and CD3+CD56-NKG2C+ T-cell subsets from eight donors, TCR beta-chain repertoires were profiled. Among the eight sequenced donors, only one was HCMV-seronegative, while the other seven were HCMV-seropositive. To restrict sorting to alphabetaTCR-expressing T cells, an anti-gammadeltaTCR antibody was added in several experiments. For six donors, the dominant CD3+CD56+NKG2C+ clonotypes were among the top 10 CD8+ clonotypes and accounted for roughly 1.0-8% of CD8+ T cells. Those dominant clonotypes were again the most abundant among CD3+CD56-NKG2C+ cells in a few donors, at 28.3-60.1%. Whether the expanded NKG2C-expressing T cell clones were specific for HCMV antigens remained unclear. All eight donors whose samples were sequenced were randomly selected healthy volunteers, three of them men and five women. A commercial ELISA kit detecting HCMV-specific IgG in serum was used to determine HCMV serostatus. Ficoll density gradient centrifugation was used to isolate peripheral blood mononuclear cells from blood. For roughly six donors, bulk peripheral blood T-cell repertoires were additionally sequenced from unsorted PBMC. Synthesis of cDNA was primed from the TCR beta constant segment and was followed by two consecutive PCR amplification steps. Libraries were sequenced as 2 x 150 bp reads on Illumina HiSeq 2000/2500, MiSeq or NextSeq. MIGEC was used to demultiplex reads and group reads by UMI, and MiTCR was used to assemble and quantify clonotypes. Only TCR cDNA sequences supported by at least two reads were kept to exclude erroneous sequences. The tcR package was used for downstream repertoire analysis, with clonotypes matched between fractions based on CDR3 nucleotide sequence plus V segment. VDJmatch was used to annotate antigen specificity against VDJdb, with one amino acid substitution allowed in CDR3.

The sample consisted of PBMCs from blood, taken on the day of vaccination. The V gene is TRBV6-1 and the J gene is TRBJ1-2, with 9 bases in between that match TRBD1. The source is a man aged 50 to 60 who received an inactivated influenza vaccine. Donor details come from another sample of the same person, matched by shared clones. The CDR3 in this case is CASSPGTGSANYGYTF. The DNA reads as follows: TGTGCCAGCAGTCCGGGGACAGGGAGCGCTAACTATGGCTACACCTTC.